This record covers a single T cell receptor (beta chain). Alongside a J-beta primer mix, a sample-barcoded 5' primer served in a second PCR lasting roughly 6 to 11 cycles. Each cDNA molecule received a tag from a template-switch adaptor that had 12 random nucleotides. At least 2.5 million CDR3-containing paired-end reads were obtained per sample. TCRdb recomputed calls from the 5' RACE reads with MiXCR, one row per CDR3 protein. Here the sample spans about 730,000 distinct CDR3 sequences, roughly two fifths being singletons. The data are from a study of blood T cells in healthy people across ages. This receptor was identified in a woman aged 55-70 years in good health. Sequencing was performed on blood.

The CDR3 is CSARESGTHYNEQFF. CDR3 bases: TGCAGTGCTAGGGAATCCGGGACTCATTACAATGAGCAGTTCTTC. This rearrangement joins TRBV20-1 to TRBJ2-1, with a weak D call TRBD2 (6 bases). The CDR3 contains 15 residues. CDR1 is DFQATT, CDR2 SNEGSKA, per germline (reference sequence). Trimming pared 3 bases from V and 4 bases from J, leaving 16 bases between.